This T cell receptor (beta chain) was sequenced for a study of vaccination and CD4 T cells after COVID-19. General observations from the study: Spike mono-reactivity was evident in 304 of the 307 vaccine-specific clones derived from convalescent patients.

Treatment meaning: roughly 10-day PBMC culture with coronavirus spike peptide pools or control peptides (ViraFEST assay). Expanded clonotypes were found by TCR sequencing after peptide-pool stimulation (ViraFEST). This clonotype was counted between two and nine times. What it binds is not known. The CDR3 is made up of 15 amino acids. Germline V gives CDR1 KGHDR, CDR2 SFDVKD. V lost 9 bases to trimming and J lost 4 bases; unmatched junction nucleotides: 6. Oncomine TCR Beta short-read sequencing was applied to DNA from cultured CD4+ T cells. MiXCR, applied by TCRdb to the PCR reads, yields one record per CDR3 protein. This table has about 16,000 distinct CDR3 sequences, 35% to 45% appearing once.

Sequences were derived from CD4+ T cells from blood, cultured in vitro, sampled before SARS-CoV-2 vaccination. The source of this sequence is a human donor who received a COVID-19 vaccine. The chain joins TRBV24-1 to TRBJ2-3; 13 bases agree with TRBD2. CDR3: CATAGLAGAADTQYF. The CDR3 DNA follows: TGTGCCACCGCCGGACTAGCGGGGGCGGCAGATACGCAGTATTTT.